The 13 T cell receptor beta chains reported below all come from one sample, sequenced in a study of OX40 agonist ivuxolimab in advanced cancers. Receptor libraries were prepared by the immunoSEQ multiplex PCR assay. Not all clones reach the TCRdb copy of this immuneACCESS table, which keeps in-frame sequences only. Checked studies attribute under half of the gap to unresolved V genes and leave the rest unexplained. The sample table lists fewer than 85,000 clones, around 87% of them with a count of one. The ten largest clones take up 5.5% to 6.5% of the sample. This sample comprised CD4+ or CD8+ T cells sorted from blood, obtained in a trial of the OX40 agonist ivuxolimab. Source of these receptors: an adult with an advanced solid tumor such as melanoma, head and neck, liver or kidney cancer.

This chain uses TRBV19 with TRBJ1-5; D gene unclear. Trimming took 5 bases from V and 6 from J, leaving 14 bases between them. The CDR3 covers 14 residues. Germline CDR1 is LNHDA and CDR2 is SQIVND (reference sequence). The CDR3 loop reads CASSEDRRVQPQHF. CDR3 nucleotide sequence: TGTGCCAGTAGTGAGGATCGAAGGGTTCAGCCCCAGCATTTT.

The chain is built from TRBV10-2 and TRBJ2-5; 7 bases are shared with TRBD1. The CDR3 is made up of 15 amino acids. V was clipped by 2 bases and J by 11 bases; unmatched bases: 14. Looked up from germline, CDR1 is WSHSY and CDR2 is SAAADI. Here the CDR3 DNA reads TGCGCCAGCAGTGAGAAGGGGGCGGCACCTGGGCAGCAGTACTTC. Translating it yields CASSEKGAAPGQQYF.

The V and J genes are TRBV5-1 and TRBJ2-5; 16 bases agree with TRBD2. Germline loops: CDR1 SGHRS, CDR2 YFSETQ. This CDR3 comprises 16 residues. J was trimmed by 2 bases and V by 5 bases; bases with no gene match: 3. DNA for the CDR3: TGCGCCAGCAGTCCGGGACTAGCGGGGGGGCAAGAGACCCAGTACTTC. This gives the protein CASSPGLAGGQETQYF.

The chain is built from TRBV4-3 and TRBJ2-6, with TRBD1 as a possible D gene (6 bases). V was pared by 2 bases and J by 2 bases, with 16 bases between. The CDR3 sequence is 18 residues long. CDR1 and CDR2 from the germline V gene are LGHNA and YSLEER. CDR3 amino acids: CASSQHNQGSAGANVLTF. CDR3 DNA sequence: TGCGCCAGCAGCCAACATAATCAGGGGAGCGCTGGGGCCAACGTCCTGACTTTC.

The chain recombines TRBV4-3 with TRBJ2-2, with TRBD2 identical over 7 bases. Trimming removed 1 base from V and 0 bases from J; junction bases left unmatched: 5. The CDR3 covers 17 residues. Per germline, CDR1 LGHNA and CDR2 YSLEER. This CDR3 reads CASSQVPGLANTGELFF. Written as DNA, the CDR3 is TGCGCCAGCAGCCAAGTACCCGGACTAGCGAACACCGGGGAGCTGTTTTTT.

This chain uses TRBV18 with TRBJ2-7; 10 nucleotides align to TRBD2. V was clipped by 4 bases and J by 4 bases; unmatched bases: 1. The CDR3 contains 13 residues. Looked up from germline, CDR1 is KGHSH and CDR2 is LQKENI. The CDR3 spells CASSLAGGYEQYF. The CDR3 DNA sequence: TGTGCCAGCTCACTAGCGGGGGGATACGAGCAGTACTTC.

The rearrangement uses TRBV19 and TRBJ2-1, with D possibly TRBD1 on 6 matching bases. The CDR3 is 15 amino acids. Germline lookup yields CDR1 LNHDA and CDR2 SQIVND (reference sequence). V lost 4 bases to trimming and J lost 4 bases, with 14 bases between them. CDR3 sequence: CASSRDRDTYNEQFF. The CDR3 DNA sequence: TGTGCCAGTAGTAGAGACCGGGACACATACAATGAGCAGTTCTTC.

The chain recombines TRBV7-2 with TRBJ2-3, with 11 bases matching TRBD2. Trimming took 1 base from V and 0 from J; bases not matched to a gene: 6. The CDR3 consists of 18 residues. The germline V gene encodes CDR1 SGHTA and CDR2 FQGNSA. The CDR3 nucleotides read TGTGCCAGCAGCTTAGGGGGAGGGACTAGCGGAAGCACAGATACGCAGTATTTT. Translation gives CASSLGGGTSGSTDTQYF.

The chain employs TRBV10-3 and TRBJ1-6, with 9 bases lining up with TRBD1. Losses at the gene ends were 6 bases for V and 10 bases for J; bases not matched to a gene: 7. The CDR3 extends over 14 amino acids. Germline V gene sequence: CDR1 ENHRY, CDR2 SYGVKD. The CDR3 DNA sequence: TGTGCCATCAGACAAAGACAGGGGGAGTCACCCCTCCACTTT. It yields the protein CAIRQRQGESPLHF.

The chain joins TRBV2 to TRBJ1-3; 7 positions match TRBD1. Unmatched junction bases numbered 5, after V lost 8 bases and J lost 4 bases. The CDR3 totals 13 residues. Germline CDR1 is SNHLY and CDR2 is FYNNEI. The CDR3 DNA follows: TGTGCCAGCTCCAGGGGGGCAGGAAACACCATATATTTT. The encoded protein is CASSRGAGNTIYF.

The chain carries TRBV6-6 and TRBJ1-3; 8 nucleotides agree with TRBD1. Germline V gene lookup returns CDR1 MNHNY and CDR2 SVGAGI (reference sequence). This CDR3 is built from 16 residues. J gave up 2 bases and V 2 bases, and 5 bases lay outside the gene matches. Written as DNA, the CDR3 is TGTGCCAGCAGTTACCCTACAGGGGGAGCTGGAAACACCATATATTTT. Protein sequence: CASSYPTGGAGNTIYF.

V and J are TRBV19 and TRBJ1-1; D is unclear. The CDR3 sequence is 14 residues long. Germline V CDR1 and CDR2: LNHDA, SQIVND (reference sequence). The V and J ends lost 5 bases and 4 bases respectively, with 14 bases between them. The CDR3 DNA is TGTGCCAGTAGTGGAGGGAGAGGGTTCACTGAAGCTTTCTTT. Amino acid sequence: CASSGGRGFTEAFF.

On this clone: At the DNA level, this CDR3 is encoded by other sequences in the same sample as well. The chain combines TRBV18 with TRBJ1-6, with TRBD1 identical over 8 bases. Germline V CDR1 and CDR2: KGHSH, LQKENI. The CDR3 runs to 14 residues. The V segment lost 2 bases and the J segment 9 bases; nucleotides outside the gene matches: 3. CDR3 loop: CASSPGQGSSPLHF. The DNA of the CDR3 is TGTGCCAGCTCACCAGGACAGGGTAGTTCACCCCTCCACTTT.